This T cell receptor beta chain derives from a study of blood T cell repertoires in COVID-19. Method: immunoSEQ multiplex PCR; TCRdb's copy keeps in-frame clones and lacks some. The sample has about 89,000 clones, almost 85% seen once; the top ten hold about 10%. Per germline, CDR1 KGHSH and CDR2 LQKENI. The length of the CDR3 is 13 residues. V lost 3 bases and J lost 8, with 13 bases in between. The TCR sequence derives from a man between 65 and 85 years old with acute or convalescent COVID-19. Sequencing was carried out using peripheral blood. The chain joins TRBV18 to TRBJ1-2; weak D call: TRBD1 (5 bases). This CDR3 is CASSPGLREGYTF. As DNA, the CDR3 is TGTGCCAGCTCACCGGGACTAAGGGAGGGCTACACCTTC.